These T cell receptor beta chains were read from a single sample in a study of CD8 T cells in Susac syndrome. One entry per CDR3 protein results from TCRdb running MiXCR on the immunoSEQ multiplex PCR reads. The sample carries about 21,000 distinct CDR3 sequences, around 94% recorded once. The sample taken for sequencing was CD8+ T cells from PBMCs. The origin of the receptors is a human donor in good health. Each CDR3 is given with its conserved first and last residue. A D gene is named only where the DNA matches it firmly. The listing skips clone size in some rows; elsewhere it reads once, few, many or a size class.

clone_size	d_call	v_call	j_call	cdr3_length	cdr3_aa	cdr3_nt
.	TRBD1	TRBV27	TRBJ2-7	13	CASRTGGLGEQYF	TGTGCCAGCAGGACAGGGGGACTCGGCGAGCAGTACTTC
.	TRBD1	TRBV6-5	TRBJ1-2	15	CASSYLLGGTYGYTF	TGTGCCAGCAGTTACCTCCTAGGGGGCACCTATGGCTACACCTTC
.	.	TRBV6-5	TRBJ1-1	13	CASSYVSSTEAFF	TGTGCCAGCAGTTACGTGAGTAGCACTGAAGCTTTCTTT
.	.	TRBV6-2/TRBV6-3	TRBJ1-2	15	CASSYSGGVNYGYTF	TGTGCCAGCAGTTACTCAGGGGGAGTTAACTATGGCTACACCTTC
once	.	TRBV13	TRBJ1-1	16	CASSLRPLGGNTEAFF	TGTGCCAGCAGTTTAAGACCCCTAGGAGGGAACACTGAAGCTTTCTTT
.	.	TRBV5-1	TRBJ2-1	13	CASSLGAGDEQFF	TGCGCCAGCAGCTTGGGGGCCGGGGATGAGCAGTTCTTC
.	TRBD1	TRBV27	TRBJ1-2	15	CASKLGTAQNYGYTF	TGTGCCAGCAAACTCGGGACAGCACAGAACTATGGCTACACCTTC
.	.	TRBV9	TRBJ2-3	15	CASSDRDGNTDTQYF	TGTGCCAGCAGCGACCGGGACGGTAACACAGATACGCAGTATTTT
.	TRBD2	TRBV12-3/TRBV12-4	TRBJ2-1	16	CASSPPAGGKNNEQFF	TGTGCCAGCAGTCCCCCGGCGGGGGGGAAGAACAATGAGCAGTTCTTC
once	.	TRBV7-9	TRBJ2-7	14	CASSLSGVAYEQYF	TGTGCCAGCAGCTTGTCCGGGGTAGCTTACGAGCAGTACTTC
.	TRBD1	TRBV2	TRBJ2-7	16	CASSEESGTVGFEQYF	TGTGCCAGCAGTGAAGAGTCAGGGACAGTCGGCTTCGAGCAGTACTTC
.	TRBD1	TRBV7-9	TRBJ1-1	13	CASTPGGWTEAFF	TGTGCCAGCACCCCAGGGGGCTGGACTGAAGCTTTCTTT
.	.	TRBV20-1	TRBJ2-7	14	CSASASQDYYEQYF	TGCAGTGCTAGCGCTTCACAGGACTACTACGAGCAGTACTTC
once	.	TRBV19	TRBJ1-1	13	CASSIILNTEAFF	TGTGCCAGTAGTATTATACTGAACACTGAAGCTTTCTTT
.	.	TRBV7-6	TRBJ2-2	14	CASSLAPNTGELFF	TGTGCCAGCAGCTTAGCCCCCAACACCGGGGAGCTGTTTTTT
.	.	TRBV6-6	TRBJ2-5	13	CASQSEYQETQYF	TGTGCCAGTCAATCAGAATACCAAGAGACCCAGTACTTC
.	.	TRBV7-9	TRBJ1-1	16	CASSSLQGGINTEAFF	TGTGCCAGCAGTTCCTTACAGGGTGGAATCAACACTGAAGCTTTCTTT
.	.	TRBV13	TRBJ1-2	17	CASSLGRGGPGFYGYTF	TGTGCCAGCAGCTTAGGCCGAGGGGGGCCCGGATTTTATGGCTACACCTTC
.	.	TRBV6-2/TRBV6-3	TRBJ2-7	13	CASSSREKYEQYF	TGTGCCAGCAGTTCCCGGGAGAAATACGAGCAGTACTTC
.	TRBD1	TRBV7-2	TRBJ2-7	14	CASSLATGGYEQYF	TGTGCCAGCAGCTTAGCGACAGGGGGTTACGAGCAGTACTTC
.	TRBD1	TRBV29-1	TRBJ2-3	15	CSVSGTVPSTDTQYF	TGCAGCGTTTCTGGGACAGTCCCTAGCACAGATACGCAGTATTTT
.	TRBD1	TRBV29-1	TRBJ2-4	13	CSVGPDRGDIQYF	TGCAGCGTTGGTCCGGACAGGGGGGACATTCAGTACTTC
.	.	TRBV7-9	TRBJ2-2	15	CASSWLLPNTGELFF	TGTGCCAGCAGCTGGTTGCTACCGAACACCGGGGAGCTGTTTTTT
.	.	TRBV29-1	TRBJ1-1	11	CSASSNTEAFF	TGCAGCGCCAGCTCGAACACTGAAGCTTTCTTT
.	.	TRBV11-2	TRBJ1-2	12	CASGRGSYGYTF	TGTGCCAGCGGGCGGGGATCATACGGCTACACCTTC
.	.	TRBV7-8	TRBJ1-1	14	CASSVFRKNTEAFF	TGTGCCAGCAGCGTTTTCAGGAAGAACACTGAAGCTTTCTTT
.	TRBD1	TRBV7-8	TRBJ1-4	18	CASSQGDRGFPRDEKLFF	TGTGCCAGCAGTCAAGGGGACAGGGGATTTCCACGGGATGAAAAACTGTTTTTT
once	.	TRBV6-1	TRBJ2-1	13	CASSVWTYNEQFF	TGTGCCAGCAGTGTATGGACCTACAATGAGCAGTTCTTC
.	TRBD2	TRBV6-5	TRBJ2-5	15	CASSWTSGVQETQYF	TGTGCCAGCAGTTGGACTAGCGGGGTCCAAGAGACCCAGTACTTC
.	TRBD1	TRBV20-1	TRBJ2-1	16	CSATIPPPGQGFEQFF	TGCAGTGCCACAATTCCACCTCCGGGACAGGGGTTTGAGCAGTTCTTC
.	.	TRBV20-1	TRBJ1-2	17	CSARAAVIRHHNYGYTF	TGCAGTGCTAGAGCGGCCGTCATCAGGCACCATAACTATGGCTACACCTTC
.	TRBD1	TRBV4-1	TRBJ1-5	14	CASSHLQGGQPQHF	TGCGCCAGCAGCCATCTACAGGGGGGACAGCCCCAGCATTTT
.	TRBD1	TRBV13	TRBJ2-1	16	CASSTVRDRGANEQFF	TGTGCCAGCAGCACCGTCCGGGACAGGGGAGCGAATGAGCAGTTCTTC
once	.	TRBV7-9	TRBJ1-2	14	CASSSDRANYGYTF	TGTGCCAGCAGCTCGGACCGAGCTAACTATGGCTACACCTTC
once	TRBD1	TRBV28	TRBJ2-5	17	CASSLTSGAGGRETQYF	TGTGCCAGCAGTTTAACTTCGGGGGCAGGGGGCAGGGAGACCCAGTACTTC
.	.	TRBV10-3	TRBJ2-1	15	CAIGVGDSSYNEQFF	TGTGCCATAGGGGTGGGGGATAGCTCCTACAATGAGCAGTTCTTC
.	.	TRBV5-4	TRBJ2-1	12	CASSKTGTEQFF	TGTGCCAGCAGCAAAACAGGTACTGAGCAGTTCTTC
.	.	TRBV11-2	TRBJ1-1	14	CASSLDRVSTEAFF	TGTGCCAGCAGCTTAGACAGGGTATCCACTGAAGCTTTCTTT
.	.	TRBV27	TRBJ1-6	15	CASTPGKAGFSPLHF	TGTGCCAGCACCCCTGGGAAGGCAGGATTTTCACCCCTCCACTTT
.	.	TRBV14	TRBJ2-1	14	CASSPRLNGNEQFF	TGTGCCAGCAGCCCCCGACTGAATGGGAATGAGCAGTTCTTC
.	TRBD1	TRBV10-1	TRBJ2-1	16	CASSESSGQGRDEQFF	TGCGCCAGCAGTGAGTCTTCGGGACAGGGACGGGATGAGCAGTTCTTC
.	.	TRBV29-1	TRBJ2-3	14	CSVEDRGRTDTQYF	TGCAGCGTTGAAGACAGGGGCCGCACAGATACGCAGTATTTT
.	.	TRBV12-3/TRBV12-4	TRBJ2-3	13	CASNGGNTDTQYF	TGTGCCAGCAACGGGGGCAACACAGATACGCAGTATTTT
.	TRBD2	TRBV11-2	TRBJ2-7	17	CASSSTRTSGGAYEQYF	TGTGCCAGCAGCTCCACAAGGACTAGCGGGGGGGCCTACGAGCAGTACTTC
once	.	TRBV12-3/TRBV12-4	TRBJ2-3	14	CASSTGDPPDTQYF	TGTGCCAGCAGCACGGGGGACCCGCCAGATACGCAGTATTTT
.	.	TRBV27	TRBJ2-7	13	CASSPGLSYEQYF	TGTGCCAGCAGTCCCGGGCTCTCCTACGAGCAGTACTTC
.	TRBD1	TRBV6-5	TRBJ1-3	11	CATRQGGTIYF	TGTGCCACTCGACAGGGGGGCACCATATATTTT
.	.	TRBV9	TRBJ1-2	9	CARPRGYTF	TGTGCCCGCCCCCGTGGCTACACCTTC
.	.	TRBV27	TRBJ1-2	14	CASSSSTEYYGYTF	TGTGCCAGCAGTAGTTCGACAGAATACTATGGCTACACCTTC
.	TRBD1	TRBV7-9	TRBJ2-2	16	CASTQRTGERAGELFF	TGTGCCAGCACCCAAAGGACAGGGGAGCGAGCTGGGGAGCTGTTTTTT
once	TRBD1	TRBV10-3	TRBJ2-7	14	CAIRGGQGLHEQYF	TGTGCCATCAGGGGGGGACAGGGGTTGCACGAGCAGTACTTC
.	TRBD1	TRBV25-1	TRBJ1-1	13	CASSTGEYTEAFF	TGTGCCAGCAGTACAGGGGAGTACACTGAAGCTTTCTTT
.	.	TRBV19	TRBJ2-7	13	CASSKWGSYEQYF	TGTGCCAGTAGTAAGTGGGGTTCCTACGAGCAGTACTTC
.	.	TRBV6-5	TRBJ2-7	13	CASSYGGGGEQYF	TGTGCCAGCAGTTACGGGGGGGGCGGCGAGCAGTACTTC
few	.	TRBV27	TRBJ1-1	14	CASSLSRVNTEAFF	TGTGCCAGCAGTTTATCCAGGGTGAACACTGAAGCTTTCTTT
.	.	TRBV6-5	TRBJ2-5	15	CASSWDTAGTQTQYF	TGTGCCAGCAGTTGGGATACCGCCGGGACTCAGACCCAGTACTTC
.	TRBD1	TRBV12-5	TRBJ1-1	15	CASGLLQQGATEAFF	TGTGCTAGTGGTTTGCTTCAACAGGGGGCCACTGAAGCTTTCTTT